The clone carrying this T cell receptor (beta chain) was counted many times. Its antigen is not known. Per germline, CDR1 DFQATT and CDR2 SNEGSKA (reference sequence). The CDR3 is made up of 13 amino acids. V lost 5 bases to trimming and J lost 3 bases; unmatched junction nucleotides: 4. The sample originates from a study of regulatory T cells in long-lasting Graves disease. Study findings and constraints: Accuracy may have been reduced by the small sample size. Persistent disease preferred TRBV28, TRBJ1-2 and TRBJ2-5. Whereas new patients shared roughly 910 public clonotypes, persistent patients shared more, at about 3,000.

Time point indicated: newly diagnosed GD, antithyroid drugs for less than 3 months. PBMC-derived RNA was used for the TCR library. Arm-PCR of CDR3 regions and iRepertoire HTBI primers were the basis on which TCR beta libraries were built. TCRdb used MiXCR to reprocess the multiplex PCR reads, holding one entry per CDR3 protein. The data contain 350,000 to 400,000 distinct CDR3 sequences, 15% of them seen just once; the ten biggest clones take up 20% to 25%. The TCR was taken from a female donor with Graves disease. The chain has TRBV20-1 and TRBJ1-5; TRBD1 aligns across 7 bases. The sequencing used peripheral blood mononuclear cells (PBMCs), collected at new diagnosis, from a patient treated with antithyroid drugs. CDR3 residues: CSAPGTDNQPQHF. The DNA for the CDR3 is TGCAGTGCTCCCGGGACAGACAATCAGCCCCAGCATTTT.